This T cell receptor (beta chain) was identified during a study of blood T cell repertoires in COVID-19. This clone has only one observation. Sequenced by immunoSEQ multiplex PCR; TCRdb stores in-frame clones only, minus some. This sample has over 150,000 clones, with roughly four fifths found just once. Per the germline V gene, CDR1 is LGHNA and CDR2 is YNFKEQ. J gave up 3 bases and V 1 base, and 8 bases lay outside the gene matches. The CDR3 is made up of 16 amino acids. The V call is TRBV4-2, the J call TRBJ1-2, with 7 bases identical to TRBD1. Input material: peripheral blood. The clonotype was recovered from an elderly woman with acute or convalescent COVID-19. The CDR3 bases are TGTGCCAGCAGCCAAGTCCAAACCGGGACAGACTATGGCTACACCTTC. Translating it yields CASSQVQTGTDYGYTF.